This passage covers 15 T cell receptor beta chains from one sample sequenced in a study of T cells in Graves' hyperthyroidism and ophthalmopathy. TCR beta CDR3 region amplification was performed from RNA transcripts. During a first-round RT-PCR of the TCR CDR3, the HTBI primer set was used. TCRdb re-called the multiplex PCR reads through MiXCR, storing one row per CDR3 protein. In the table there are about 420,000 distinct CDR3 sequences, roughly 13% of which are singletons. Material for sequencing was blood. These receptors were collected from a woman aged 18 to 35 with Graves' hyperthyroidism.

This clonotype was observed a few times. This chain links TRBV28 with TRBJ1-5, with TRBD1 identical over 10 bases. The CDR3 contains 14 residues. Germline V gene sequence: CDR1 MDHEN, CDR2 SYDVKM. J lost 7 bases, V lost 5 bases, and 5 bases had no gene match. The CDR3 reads CASSGDRGYQPQHF. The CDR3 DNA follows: TGTGCCAGCAGTGGGGACAGGGGCTACCAGCCCCAGCATTTT.

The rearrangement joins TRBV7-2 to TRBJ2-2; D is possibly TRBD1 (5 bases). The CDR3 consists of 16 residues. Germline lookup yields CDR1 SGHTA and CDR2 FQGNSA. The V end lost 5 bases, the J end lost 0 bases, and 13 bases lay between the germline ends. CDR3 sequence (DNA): TGTGCCAGCAGCCCCGTGGGGCAGACGAACACCGGGGAGCTGTTTTTT. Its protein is CASSPVGQTNTGELFF.

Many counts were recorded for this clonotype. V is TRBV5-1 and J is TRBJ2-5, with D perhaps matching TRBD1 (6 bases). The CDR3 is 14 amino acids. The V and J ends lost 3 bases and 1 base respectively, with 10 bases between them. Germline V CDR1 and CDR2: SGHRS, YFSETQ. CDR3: CASSSGHSQETQYF. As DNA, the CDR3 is TGCGCCAGCAGCTCGGGACACAGCCAAGAGACCCAGTACTTC.

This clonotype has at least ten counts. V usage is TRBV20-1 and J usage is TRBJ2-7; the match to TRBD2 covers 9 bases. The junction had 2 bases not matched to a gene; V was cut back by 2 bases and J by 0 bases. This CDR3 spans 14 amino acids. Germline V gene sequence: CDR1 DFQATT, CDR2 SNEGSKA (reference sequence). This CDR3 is CSARYSGSSYEQYF. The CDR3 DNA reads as TGCAGTGCTAGATATAGCGGGAGCTCCTACGAGCAGTACTTC.

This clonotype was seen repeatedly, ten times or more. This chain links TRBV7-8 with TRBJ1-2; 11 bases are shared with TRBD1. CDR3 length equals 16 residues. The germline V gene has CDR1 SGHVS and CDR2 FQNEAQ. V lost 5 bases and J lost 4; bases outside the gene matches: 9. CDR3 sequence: CASSPQWGQGVYGYTF. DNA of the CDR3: TGTGCCAGCAGCCCGCAGTGGGGACAGGGGGTCTATGGCTACACCTTC.

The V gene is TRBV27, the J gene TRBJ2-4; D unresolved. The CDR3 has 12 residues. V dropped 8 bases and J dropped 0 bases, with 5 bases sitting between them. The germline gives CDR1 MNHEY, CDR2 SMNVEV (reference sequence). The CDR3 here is CASGLAKNIQYF. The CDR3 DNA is TGTGCCAGCGGGCTAGCCAAAAACATTCAGTACTTC.

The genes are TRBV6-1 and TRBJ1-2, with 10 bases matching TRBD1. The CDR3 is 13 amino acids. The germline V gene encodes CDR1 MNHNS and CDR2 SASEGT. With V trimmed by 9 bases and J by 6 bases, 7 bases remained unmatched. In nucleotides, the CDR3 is TGTGCCAGTTATACCGGGACAGGGGATGGCTACACCTTC. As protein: CASYTGTGDGYTF.

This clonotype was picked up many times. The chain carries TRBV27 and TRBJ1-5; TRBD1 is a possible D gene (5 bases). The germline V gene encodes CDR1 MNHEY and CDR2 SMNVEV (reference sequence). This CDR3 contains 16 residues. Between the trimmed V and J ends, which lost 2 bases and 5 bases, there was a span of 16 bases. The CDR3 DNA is TGTGCCAGCAGTTTAATGTTTCAGGGAAGGGATCAGCCCCAGCATTTT. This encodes CASSLMFQGRDQPQHF.

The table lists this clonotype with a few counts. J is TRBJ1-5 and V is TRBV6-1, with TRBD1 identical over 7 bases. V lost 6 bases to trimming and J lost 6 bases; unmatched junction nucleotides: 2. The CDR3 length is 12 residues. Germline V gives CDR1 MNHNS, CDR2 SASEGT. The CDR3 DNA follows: TGTGCCAGCAGGACAGGGATTCAGCCCCAGCATTTT. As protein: CASRTGIQPQHF.

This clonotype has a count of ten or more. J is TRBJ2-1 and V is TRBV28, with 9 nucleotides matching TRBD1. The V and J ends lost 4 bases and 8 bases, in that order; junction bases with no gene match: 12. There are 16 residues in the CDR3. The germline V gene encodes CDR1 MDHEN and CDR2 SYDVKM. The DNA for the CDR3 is TGTGCCAGCAGTTCTCCTTCGGGACAGGGTATCGATGAGCAGTTCTTC. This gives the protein CASSSPSGQGIDEQFF.

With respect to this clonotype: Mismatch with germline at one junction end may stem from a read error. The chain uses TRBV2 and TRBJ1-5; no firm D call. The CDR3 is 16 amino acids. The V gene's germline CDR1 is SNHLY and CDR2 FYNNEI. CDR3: CAGSEGGRRSNQPQHF. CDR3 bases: TGTGCCGGCAGTGAAGGAGGGCGGCGTAGCAATCAGCCCCAGCATTTT.

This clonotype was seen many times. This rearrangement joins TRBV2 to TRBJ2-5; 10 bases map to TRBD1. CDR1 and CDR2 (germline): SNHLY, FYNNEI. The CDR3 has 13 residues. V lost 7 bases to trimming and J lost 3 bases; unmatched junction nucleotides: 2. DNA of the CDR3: TGTGCCAGCACCGGGACAGGGGAAGAGACCCAGTACTTC. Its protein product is CASTGTGEETQYF.

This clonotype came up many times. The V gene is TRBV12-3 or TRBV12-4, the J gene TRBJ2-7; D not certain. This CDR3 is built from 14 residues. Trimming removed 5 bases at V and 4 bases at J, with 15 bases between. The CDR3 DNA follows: TGTGCCAGCAGTACTACCCGCCGCAGTTACGAGCAGTACTTC. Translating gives CASSTTRRSYEQYF.

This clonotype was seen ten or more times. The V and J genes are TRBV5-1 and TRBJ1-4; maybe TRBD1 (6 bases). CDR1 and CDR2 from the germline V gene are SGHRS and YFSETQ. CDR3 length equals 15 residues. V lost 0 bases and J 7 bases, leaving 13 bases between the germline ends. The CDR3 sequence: CASSLVTGTREKLFF. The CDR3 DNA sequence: TGCGCCAGCAGCTTGGTTACAGGGACGCGTGAAAAACTGTTTTTT.

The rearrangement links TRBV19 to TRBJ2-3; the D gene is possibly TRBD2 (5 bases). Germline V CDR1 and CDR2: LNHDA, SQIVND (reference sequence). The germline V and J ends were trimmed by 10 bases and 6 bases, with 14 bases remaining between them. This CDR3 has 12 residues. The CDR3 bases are TGTGCCACCCCGGAGGCGTGTGATACGCAGTATTTT. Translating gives CATPEACDTQYF.